Listed here is a single T cell receptor beta chain. The antigen is undetermined. Sequenced by immunoSEQ multiplex PCR; TCRdb stores in-frame clones only, minus some. The sample has about 82,000 clones; roughly 87% are singletons. The sample originates from a study of PD-L1 blockade in urothelial cancer. Study-wide context: Males with bladder-origin urothelial cancer constituted about nine tenths of the roughly 29 patients. Each blood sample yielded a median of about 150,000 T cells. Patients' histories included 0 to 3 prior chemotherapy regimens. The study's findings and limits: By 3 weeks, tumor-associated blood clones had expanded more in durable-benefit patients.

This CDR3 has 15 amino acids. Germline V gene data show CDR1 as LNHDA and CDR2 as SQIVND (reference sequence). Trimming pared 0 bases from V and 3 bases from J, leaving 11 bases between. The sample consisted of PBMCs, taken around atezolizumab (anti-PD-L1) treatment. V and J are TRBV19 and TRBJ1-2; no firm D call. The clonotype was recovered from a woman in her 70s with urothelial cancer. The CDR3, as DNA: TGTGCCAGTAGTATAGAATCCTGGGGAGACTATGGCTACACCTTC. It codes for CASSIESWGDYGYTF.